These T cell receptor beta chains were read from a single sample in a study of cytomegalovirus exposure and HLA in healthy donors. Profiling relied on immunoSEQ multiplex PCR, and the TCRdb table lists in-frame clones only, not all of them. The data show fewer than 400,000 clones, with around 90% seen just once and approximately 0.95% held by the top ten. Sequenced material: PBMCs. The receptors stem from a man younger than 40 in good health and CMV-seronegative. Both conserved end residues are part of each CDR3. A D gene is named only where the DNA matches it firmly. Expanded clones get a size class; other rows say once, few or many, or leave the size out.

d_gene	abundance	v_gene	j_gene	CDR3nt	CDR3aa
NA	NA	TRBV5-6	TRBJ2-7	TGTGCCAGCAGGGCATCGGGGAGCTCCTACGAGCAGTACTTC	CASRASGSSYEQYF
TRBD1	NA	TRBV6-5	TRBJ2-1	TGTGCCAGCAGTTACTCCGGAACAGGGGGGAACAATGAGCAGTTCTTC	CASSYSGTGGNNEQFF
NA	NA	TRBV2	TRBJ1-1	TGTGCCAGCAGTGAAAAAAGTAGAGGTAGCCGTGAAGCTTTCTTT	CASSEKSRGSREAFF
TRBD2	NA	TRBV4-1	TRBJ2-2	TGCGCCAGCAGCCGTATTCCGGGAGGACTAGTAACCGGGGAGCTGTTTTTT	CASSRIPGGLVTGELFF
TRBD2	NA	TRBV11-2	TRBJ2-1	TGTGCCAGCAGCCTCCATCTCCTAGCGGGGGACTCCTACAATGAGCAGTTCTTC	CASSLHLLAGDSYNEQFF
TRBD1	NA	TRBV6-5	TRBJ2-5	TGTGCCAGCAGAGTGGACAGGTCGGGGCGAGAGACCCAGTACTTC	CASRVDRSGRETQYF
NA	once	TRBV25-1	TRBJ1-1	TGTGCCAGCAGTGAATTCGGTACGAACACTGAAGCTTTCTTT	CASSEFGTNTEAFF
TRBD1	NA	TRBV29-1	TRBJ2-1	TGCAGCGTTGAGAGGACAGGGCGCGACAACGAGCAGTTCTTC	CSVERTGRDNEQFF
NA	NA	TRBV2	TRBJ1-2	TGTGCCAGCAGTGTGTCAGGGTTGCCGGCCTACACCTTC	CASSVSGLPAYTF
NA	NA	TRBV30	TRBJ2-3	TGTGCCTGGAGTGCCCCTCGTAGGGGCGGGGGCACAGATACGCAGTATTTT	CAWSAPRRGGGTDTQYF
NA	few	TRBV6-1	TRBJ1-5	TGTGCCAGCAGTGAAGTAGCAGGGGGCAATCAGCCCCAGCATTTT	CASSEVAGGNQPQHF
TRBD1	NA	TRBV2	TRBJ1-5	TGTGCCAGCAGTCGCGACAGGGAGTATCAGCCCCAGCATTTT	CASSRDREYQPQHF
TRBD2	once	TRBV4-1	TRBJ2-7	TGCGCCAGCAGCCAAGGGCCGGGACTAGTCCACGAGCAGTACTTC	CASSQGPGLVHEQYF
TRBD1	NA	TRBV10-3	TRBJ1-1	TGTGCCATCAGTGAGGGCAGGGGGGACGGTGAAGCTTTCTTT	CAISEGRGDGEAFF
TRBD1	NA	TRBV6-1	TRBJ1-6	TGTGCCAGCAGTCCGACAGGGAAGCTTTCACCCCTCCACTTT	CASSPTGKLSPLHF
NA	NA	TRBV14	TRBJ2-7	TGTGCCAGCAGCCAAGGATTAGCCCCCACTTACGAGCAGTACTTC	CASSQGLAPTYEQYF
NA	NA	TRBV21-1	TRBJ1-5	TGTGCCAGCAGCCGTACAGGGGGACAAAATCAGCCCCAGCATTTT	CASSRTGGQNQPQHF
NA	NA	TRBV7-9	TRBJ2-6	TGTGCCAGCAGCTTGGGCGAATGGAAGGCTTCTGGGGCCAACGTCCTGACTTTC	CASSLGEWKASGANVLTF
NA	NA	TRBV6-4	TRBJ2-3	TGTGCCAGCAGTGACTCGGGCCAGGGCACAGATACGCAGTATTTT	CASSDSGQGTDTQYF
NA	NA	TRBV6-5	TRBJ1-4	TGTGCCAGCAGTCCGCAGGGATGGACTAATGAAAAACTGTTTTTT	CASSPQGWTNEKLFF
NA	NA	TRBV6-5	TRBJ1-1	TGTGCCAGCAGTTTACAGTGGAACACTGAAGCTTTCTTT	CASSLQWNTEAFF
NA	few	TRBV27	TRBJ1-2	TGTGCCAGCAGTTTAGGTGGACAGTGGGATGGCTACACCTTC	CASSLGGQWDGYTF
TRBD1	NA	TRBV2	TRBJ2-3	TGTGCCAGCAGCCTCGTTGGGACAGGCACAGATACGCAGTATTTT	CASSLVGTGTDTQYF
NA	NA	TRBV9	TRBJ1-2	TGTGCCAGCAGCGTAGGACAGGAGTATGGCTACACCTTC	CASSVGQEYGYTF
TRBD1	NA	TRBV14	TRBJ2-5	TGTGCCAGCAGCCAACGACAGGGGGGGGTCCAAGAGACCCAGTACTTC	CASSQRQGGVQETQYF
TRBD1	NA	TRBV19	TRBJ1-2	TGTGCCAGTAAACTTACAGGGGGGAATGGCTACACCTTC	CASKLTGGNGYTF
NA	NA	TRBV7-9	TRBJ2-2	TGTGCCAGCAGGCAGTTAACCGGGGAGCTGTTTTTT	CASRQLTGELFF
NA	NA	TRBV9	TRBJ2-7	TGTGCCAGCAGCGTAGATAACAACGACTACGAGCAGTACTTC	CASSVDNNDYEQYF
NA	NA	TRBV7-9	TRBJ1-2	TGTGCCAGCAGCCCTACTGACAGGTGCGCCACCTTC	CASSPTDRCATF
NA	NA	TRBV7-6	TRBJ1-3	TGTGCCAGCAGCCCGGGTCCTGGTTACTCTGGAAACACCATATATTTT	CASSPGPGYSGNTIYF
NA	NA	TRBV6-5	TRBJ1-1	TGTGCCAGCAGTTACTTCGTCAGGAACACTGAAGCTTTCTTT	CASSYFVRNTEAFF
TRBD1	NA	TRBV6-5	TRBJ1-4	TGTGCCAGCAGTTTCGGGACAGTTGCAACTAATGAAAAACTGTTTTTT	CASSFGTVATNEKLFF
NA	NA	TRBV4-3	TRBJ1-4	TGCGCCAGCAGCCAAACTAGGGCTGATTATGAAAAACTGTTTTTT	CASSQTRADYEKLFF
NA	once	TRBV27	TRBJ1-1	TGTGCCAGCAGAAGGATGGGGGCTACTGAAGCTTTCTTT	CASRRMGATEAFF
NA	once	TRBV27	TRBJ2-2	TGTGCCAGCACCCGCGTGTGGGGCGACACCGGGGAGCTGTTTTTT	CASTRVWGDTGELFF
NA	NA	TRBV4-1	TRBJ1-5	TGCGCCAGCAGCCCGACAAGAGGCGGGATTTATAGCAATCAGCCCCAGCATTTT	CASSPTRGGIYSNQPQHF
NA	NA	TRBV6-5	TRBJ1-2	TGTGCCAGCTACAGGGCTCCTAACTATGGCTACACCTTC	CASYRAPNYGYTF
NA	NA	TRBV2	TRBJ2-1	TGTGCCAGCAGTGAGGGGTATGGGGGTTCCGGGGGTGAGCAGTTCTTC	CASSEGYGGSGGEQFF
TRBD1	once	TRBV7-9	TRBJ1-6	TGTGCCAGCAGCAGGGACAGGCTAATTACGGATTCACCCCTCCACTTT	CASSRDRLITDSPLHF
NA	once	TRBV12-5	TRBJ1-1	TGTGCTAGTGGTTCGCCGAGGGGGGGCATGAACACTGAAGCTTTCTTT	CASGSPRGGMNTEAFF
NA	once	TRBV7-2	TRBJ1-3	TGTGCCAGCAGCCCCCCCCGGGTAGCGGGAAACACCATATATTTT	CASSPPRVAGNTIYF